This T cell receptor beta chain was documented in a study of blood T cells in healthy people across ages. Whole-study findings and limits: Higher diversity, along with more naive CD4+ cells, distinguished long-lived donors from aged donors.

On this clonotype: Its antigen remains unidentified.

The second PCR ran roughly 6 to 11 cycles with a sample-barcoded 5' primer and J-beta primers. TCRdb called the 5' RACE reads again in MiXCR, with one record for every CDR3 protein. The sample has hundreds of thousands of distinct CDR3 sequences; approximately 50% are singletons. Trimming removed 5 bases at V and 5 bases at J, with 12 bases between. The CDR3 totals 13 residues. Germline-derived CDR1 and CDR2 are MNHEY and SVGEGT. The receptor was isolated from a woman aged 60 to 75 in good health. What was sequenced was blood. The rearrangement links TRBV6-2 or TRBV6-3 to TRBJ1-1; D call uncertain. CDR3 DNA sequence: TGTGCCAGCAGTATACTACAGCGAACTGAAGCTTTCTTT. The encoded protein is CASSILQRTEAFF.